One sample yielded the 19 T cell receptor beta chains listed below, sequenced in a study of blood T cell repertoires in COVID-19. The assay was immunoSEQ multiplex PCR, and TCRdb's table has in-frame clones only and misses some. This table holds about 64,000 clones, roughly 90% found once. The sequencing input was peripheral blood. These receptors originate from a woman at least 80 years old with active COVID-19.

This rearrangement joins TRBV7-2 to TRBJ2-7; TRBD1 matches at 7 bases. The CDR3 is made up of 12 amino acids. The germline V gene has CDR1 SGHTA and CDR2 FQGNSA. After removal of 5 bases from V and 6 bases from J, the junction contained 4 bases not matched to a gene. Here the CDR3 reads CASSEGAGEQYF. As DNA, the CDR3 is TGTGCCAGCAGCGAGGGGGCGGGCGAGCAGTACTTC.

This clone was recorded once. The J gene is TRBJ1-1, the V gene TRBV5-1, with D possibly being TRBD1 (5 bases). This CDR3 has 15 amino acids. Trimming took 0 bases from V and 0 from J, leaving 9 bases between them. Germline loops: CDR1 SGHRS, CDR2 YFSETQ. CDR3 bases: TGCGCCAGCAGCTTGGACCTGGGGCTGAACACTGAAGCTTTCTTT. Translating gives CASSLDLGLNTEAFF.

V is TRBV19 and J is TRBJ2-7, with 10 bases identical to TRBD1. The CDR3 has 15 amino acids. Losses at the gene ends were 5 bases for V and 5 bases for J; bases not matched to a gene: 9. The germline gives CDR1 LNHDA, CDR2 SQIVND (reference sequence). In DNA form, the CDR3 reads TGTGCCAGTAGTCCCGGACAGGGGGTCTATCACGAGCAGTACGTC. Its protein is CASSPGQGVYHEQYV.

The chain combines TRBV4-1 with TRBJ1-6; TRBD1 aligns across 9 bases. The CDR3 has 17 amino acids. Germline V gives CDR1 MGHRA, CDR2 YSYEKL. With 4 bases clipped from V and 3 bases from J, the junction kept 7 bases outside the gene matches. The CDR3 DNA is TGCGCCAGCAGCCTGGGACAGGGAGGCAACTATAATTCACCCCTCCACTTT. It codes for CASSLGQGGNYNSPLHF.

This chain uses TRBV19 with TRBJ2-2, with TRBD1 as a possible D gene (5 bases). The germline V gene encodes CDR1 LNHDA and CDR2 SQIVND (reference sequence). Trimming took off 5 bases at V and 5 bases at J, with 21 bases between the two ends. The CDR3 extends over 17 amino acids. The chain's CDR3 is CASSSYSGREETGELFF. The CDR3 DNA follows: TGTGCCAGTAGTTCCTATTCCGGCAGGGAAGAGACCGGGGAGCTGTTTTTT.

This clone has more than one count but fewer than ten. This chain connects TRBV7-9 to TRBJ2-1; D might be TRBD2 (5 bases). The CDR3 is made up of 14 amino acids. Trimming removed 2 bases from V and 3 bases from J, with 8 bases in between. The germline V gene has CDR1 SEHNR and CDR2 FQNEAQ (reference sequence). The CDR3 sequence: CASSLIANYNEQFF. CDR3 in DNA: TGTGCCAGCAGCTTAATAGCGAACTACAATGAGCAGTTCTTC.

The CDR3 protein is CASSYSPGNAGYTF. Written as DNA, the CDR3 is TGTGCCAGCAGTTACTCTCCGGGAAACGCTGGCTACACCTTC. V and J are TRBV6-5 and TRBJ1-2; no firm D call. The CDR3 has 14 amino acids. Germline V gives CDR1 MNHEY, CDR2 SVGAGI. Trimming removed 0 bases at V and 7 bases at J, with 12 bases between.

CDR3 residues: CASRTGDLGYTF. The DNA of the CDR3 is TGTGCCAGCAGGACAGGGGACCTTGGCTACACCTTC. The gene calls are TRBV27 and TRBJ1-2; 8 bases map to TRBD1. Germline-derived CDR1 and CDR2 are MNHEY and SMNVEV (reference sequence). J was trimmed by 7 bases and V by 6 bases; bases with no gene match: 4. The CDR3 length is 12 residues.

This clone appeared once. The V and J genes are TRBV20-1 and TRBJ2-1, with 7 positions matching TRBD2. The CDR3 is 12 residues long. Germline V gene lookup returns CDR1 DFQATT and CDR2 SNEGSKA (reference sequence). The trim removed 3 bases at V and 9 bases at J, leaving 5 bases unmatched. The CDR3 is CSASGRVGEQFF. CDR3 DNA sequence: TGCAGTGCTAGTGGGAGGGTAGGTGAGCAGTTCTTC.

Details on this clone: The junction departs from the called germline gene at one end, perhaps through a read error. This rearrangement joins TRBV7-7 to TRBJ1-2; 9 positions agree with TRBD1. Germline assignment: CDR1 SSHAT and CDR2 FNYEAQ (reference sequence). The CDR3 loop spans 15 amino acids. CDR3 in DNA: TGTGCTAGCAGCTTACGGGACAGGGTAAACTATGGCTACACCTTC. Translation: CASSLRDRVNYGYTF.

J is TRBJ2-2 and V is TRBV28; the D is unclear. The CDR3 covers 14 residues. From germline, CDR1 is MDHEN and CDR2 SYDVKM. Trimming stripped 5 bases from V and 1 base from J, with 8 bases between. The chain's CDR3 is CASSILQNTGELFF. CDR3 coding DNA: TGTGCCAGCAGTATCTTACAGAACACCGGGGAGCTGTTTTTT.

The chain employs TRBV10-3 and TRBJ2-2; TRBD1 agrees at 8 bases. Germline V gene sequence: CDR1 ENHRY, CDR2 SYGVKD. This CDR3 spans 16 amino acids. With 2 bases clipped from V and 4 bases from J, the junction kept 6 bases outside the gene matches. CDR3 DNA: TGTGCCATCAGTGAGGAGGACAGGGTAGGCACCGGGGAGCTGTTTTTT. As protein: CAISEEDRVGTGELFF.

The rearrangement links TRBV28 to TRBJ1-5; a possible D gene is TRBD1 (5 bases). V was pared by 2 bases and J by 6 bases, with 8 bases between. Looked up from germline, CDR1 is MDHEN and CDR2 is SYDVKM. The CDR3 covers 13 residues. CDR3: CASSLGGIQPQHF. CDR3 DNA: TGTGCCAGCAGTTTAGGGGGGATTCAGCCCCAGCATTTT.

This chain links TRBV7-8 with TRBJ2-7, with unresolved D. The CDR3 runs 15 residues. Germline lookup yields CDR1 SGHVS and CDR2 FQNEAQ. V was cut by 4 bases and J by 3 bases, with 16 bases left in between. The DNA of the CDR3 is TGTGCCAGCAGCTACCGACACGACCTCGACTACGAGCAGTACTTC. Residues: CASSYRHDLDYEQYF.

The chain combines TRBV2 with TRBJ2-1; no reliable D call. V lost 8 bases and J lost 6, with 8 bases in between. The CDR3 is 11 residues long. Germline V CDR1 and CDR2: SNHLY, FYNNEI. CDR3 DNA sequence: TGTGCCAGCCAGGTGGGCAATGAGCAGTTCTTC. This sequence encodes CASQVGNEQFF.

This rearrangement joins TRBV9 to TRBJ2-5; 9 nucleotides align to TRBD2. Germline-derived CDR1 and CDR2 are SGDLS and YYNGEE. The CDR3 totals 16 residues. V shed 2 bases, J shed 0 bases, and the junction held 5 bases outside the gene matches. CDR3 coding DNA: TGTGCCAGCAGCGTTGCACTAGCGGGCGACCAAGAGACCCAGTACTTC. Its protein is CASSVALAGDQETQYF.

The chain recombines TRBV2 with TRBJ2-1, with TRBD2 matching 11 bases. Germline CDR1 and CDR2: SNHLY and FYNNEI. The J segment lost 15 bases and the V segment lost 7 bases, leaving 5 bases of the junction unmatched. The CDR3 totals 11 residues. The CDR3 bases are TGTGCCAGCACCACTAGCGGGAGAGTGTTCTTC. This sequence encodes CASTTSGRVFF.

The rearrangement joins TRBV10-3 to TRBJ2-1; TRBD2 matches 8 bases. Trimming took 0 bases from V and 5 from J; bases not matched to a gene: 6. The V gene's germline CDR1 is ENHRY and CDR2 SYGVKD. The CDR3 has 16 amino acids. The CDR3 coding sequence is TGTGCCATCAGTGAGTCGTTCGGGGGGGTCAACAATGAGCAGTTCTTC. Translating it yields CAISESFGGVNNEQFF.

Only a few counts were recorded for this clone. This chain links TRBV7-2 with TRBJ1-5, with a possible D match to TRBD1 (6 bases). V shed 4 bases and J shed 2 bases, with 6 bases lying between them. The germline gives CDR1 SGHTA, CDR2 FQGNSA. The CDR3 has 13 amino acids. CDR3 bases: TGTGCCAGCAGCTACAGGGGCAATCAGCCCCAGCATTTT. It translates to CASSYRGNQPQHF.